This T cell receptor (beta chain) derives from a study of T-cell memory formation after mild COVID-19. One entry per CDR3 protein results from TCRdb running MiXCR on the 5' RACE reads. The sample records about 450,000 distinct CDR3 sequences, less than 25% being singletons. Germline V gene sequence: CDR1 SGHVS, CDR2 FQNEAQ. The J segment lost 2 bases and the V segment lost 2 bases, leaving 24 bases of the junction unmatched. This CDR3 is 22 amino acids long. The source of this sequence is an adult woman who had mild COVID-19 (a few samples of this study predate the infection). Cell type and time point are not known. Specimen: PBMCs or a T cell subset sorted from them (not recorded which). This chain uses TRBV7-8 with TRBJ2-7, with 10 bases that match TRBD1. CDR3 nucleotides: TGTGCCAGCAGCTTATTTGTTTACGGGTCCATGATACCGGGACAGGGGACCTACGAGCAGTACTTC. As protein: CASSLFVYGSMIPGQGTYEQYF.